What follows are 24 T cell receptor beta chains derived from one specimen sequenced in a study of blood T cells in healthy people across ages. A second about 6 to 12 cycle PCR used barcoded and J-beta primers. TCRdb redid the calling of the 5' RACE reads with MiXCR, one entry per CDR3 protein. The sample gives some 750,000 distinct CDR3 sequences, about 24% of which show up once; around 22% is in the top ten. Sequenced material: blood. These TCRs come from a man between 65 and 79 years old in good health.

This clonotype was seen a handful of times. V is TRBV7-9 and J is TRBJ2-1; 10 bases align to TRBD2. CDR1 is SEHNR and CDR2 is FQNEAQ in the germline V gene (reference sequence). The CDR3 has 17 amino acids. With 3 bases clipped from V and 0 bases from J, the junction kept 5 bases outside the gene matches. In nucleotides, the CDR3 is TGTGCCAGCAGCTTTTTTAGCGGGAGGTTCTCCTACAATGAGCAGTTCTTC. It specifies CASSFFSGRFSYNEQFF. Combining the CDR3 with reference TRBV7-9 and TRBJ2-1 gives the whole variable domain DTGVSQNPRHKITKRGQNVTFRCDPISEHNRLYWYRQTLGQGPEFLTYFQNEAQLEKSRLLSDRFSAERPKGSFSTLEIQRTEQGDSAMYLCASSFFSGRFSYNEQFFGPGTRLTVL.

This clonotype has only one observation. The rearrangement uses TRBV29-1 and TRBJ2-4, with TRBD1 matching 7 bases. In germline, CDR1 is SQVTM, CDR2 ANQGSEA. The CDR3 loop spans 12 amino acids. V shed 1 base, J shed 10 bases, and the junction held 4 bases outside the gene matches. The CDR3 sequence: CSVEAGQLIQYF. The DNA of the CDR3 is TGCAGCGTTGAAGCGGGACAGCTAATTCAGTACTTC.

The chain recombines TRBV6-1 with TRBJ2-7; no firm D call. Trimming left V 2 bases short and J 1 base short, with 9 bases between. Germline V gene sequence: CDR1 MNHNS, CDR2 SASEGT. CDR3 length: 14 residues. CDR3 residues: CASSEYVQSYEQYF. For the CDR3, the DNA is TGTGCCAGCAGTGAATACGTCCAGTCCTACGAGCAGTACTTC.

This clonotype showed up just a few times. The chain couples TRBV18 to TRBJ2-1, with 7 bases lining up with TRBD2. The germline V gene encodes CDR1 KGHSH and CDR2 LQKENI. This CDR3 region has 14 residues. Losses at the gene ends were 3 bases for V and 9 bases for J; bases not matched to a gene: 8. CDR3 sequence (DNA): TGTGCCAGCTCACCCGGGACTACTGGCGCTGAGCAGTTCTTC. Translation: CASSPGTTGAEQFF.

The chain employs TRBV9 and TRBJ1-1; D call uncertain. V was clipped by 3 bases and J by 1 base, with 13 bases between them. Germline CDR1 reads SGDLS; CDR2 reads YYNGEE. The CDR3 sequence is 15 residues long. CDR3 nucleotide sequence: TGTGCCAGCAGCGAAGCCCCGGGGAAGAACACTGAAGCTTTCTTT. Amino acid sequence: CASSEAPGKNTEAFF.

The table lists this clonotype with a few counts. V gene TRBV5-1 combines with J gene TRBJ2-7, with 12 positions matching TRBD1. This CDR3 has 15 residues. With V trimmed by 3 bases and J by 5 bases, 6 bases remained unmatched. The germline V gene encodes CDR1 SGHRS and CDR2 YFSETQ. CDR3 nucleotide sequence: TGCGCCAGCAGCTCCGGGACAGGGGGCTTCAACGAGCAGTACGTC. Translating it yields CASSSGTGGFNEQYV.

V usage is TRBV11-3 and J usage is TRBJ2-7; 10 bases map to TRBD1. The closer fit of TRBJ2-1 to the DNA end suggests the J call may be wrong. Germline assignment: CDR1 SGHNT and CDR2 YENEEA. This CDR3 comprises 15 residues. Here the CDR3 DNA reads TGTGCCAGCAGTAGAATGGGACAGGGGTTCAATGAGCAGTTCTTC. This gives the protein CASSRMGQGFNEQFF.

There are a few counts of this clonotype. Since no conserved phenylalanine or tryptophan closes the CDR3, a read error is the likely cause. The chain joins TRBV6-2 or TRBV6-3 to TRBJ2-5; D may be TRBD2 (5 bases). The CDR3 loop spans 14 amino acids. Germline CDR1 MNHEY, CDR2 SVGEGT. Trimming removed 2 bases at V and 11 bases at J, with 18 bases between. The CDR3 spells CASSYRATFGEQYV. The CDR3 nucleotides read TGTGCCAGCAGTTACCGGGCAACCTTCGGGGAGCAGTACGTC.

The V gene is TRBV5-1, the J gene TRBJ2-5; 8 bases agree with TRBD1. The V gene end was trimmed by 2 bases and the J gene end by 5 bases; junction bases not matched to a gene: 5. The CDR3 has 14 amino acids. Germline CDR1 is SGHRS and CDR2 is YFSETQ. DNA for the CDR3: TGCGCCAGCAGCTTTCAGGGGGCCGAGGAGACCCAGTACTTC. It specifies CASSFQGAEETQYF.

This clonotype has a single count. The CDR3 nucleotides are TGTGCCAGCAGCCCCGAGACACGGTGGGGCTACACCTTC. This sequence encodes CASSPETRWGYTF. The chain links TRBV7-2 to TRBJ1-2; no clear D. There are 13 residues in the CDR3. Germline-derived CDR1 and CDR2 are SGHTA and FQGNSA. Trimming cost V 5 bases and J 8 bases, with 15 bases left between them.

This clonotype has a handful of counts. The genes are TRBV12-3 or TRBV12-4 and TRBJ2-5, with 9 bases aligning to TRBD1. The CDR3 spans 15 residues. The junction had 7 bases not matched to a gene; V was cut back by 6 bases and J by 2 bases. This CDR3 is CASSGRTGVQETQYF. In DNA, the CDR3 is TGTGCCAGCAGCGGCCGGACAGGGGTGCAAGAGACCCAGTACTTC.

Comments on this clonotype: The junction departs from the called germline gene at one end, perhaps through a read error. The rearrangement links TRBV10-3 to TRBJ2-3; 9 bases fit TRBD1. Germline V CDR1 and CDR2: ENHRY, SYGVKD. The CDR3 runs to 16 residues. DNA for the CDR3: TGTGCCATCAGTGAGTCCACAGGGGGCAGTACAGATGCGCAGTATTTT. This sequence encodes CAISESTGGSTDAQYF.

In DNA, the CDR3 is TGTGCCAGCAGCTGGAGGGGGGGCGACACAGATACGCAGTATTTT. Translated: CASSWRGGDTDTQYF. The chain is built from TRBV5-6 and TRBJ2-3, with D possibly TRBD2 on 7 matching bases. The CDR3 has 15 amino acids. Germline V lookup: CDR1 SGHDT, CDR2 YYEEEE. Trimming pared 3 bases from V and 2 bases from J, leaving 13 bases between.

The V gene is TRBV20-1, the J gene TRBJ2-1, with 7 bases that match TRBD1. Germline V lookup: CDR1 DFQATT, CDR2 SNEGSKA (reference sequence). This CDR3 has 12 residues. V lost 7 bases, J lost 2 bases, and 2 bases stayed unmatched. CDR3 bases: TGCAGTGAAGGGGGCCCCTACAATGAGCAGTTCTTC. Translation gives CSEGGPYNEQFF.

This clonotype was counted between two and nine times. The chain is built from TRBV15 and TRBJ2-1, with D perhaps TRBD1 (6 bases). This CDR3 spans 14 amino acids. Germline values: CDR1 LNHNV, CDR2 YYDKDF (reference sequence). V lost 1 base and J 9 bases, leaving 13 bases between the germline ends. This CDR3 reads CATSRVGQGSEQFF. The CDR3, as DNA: TGTGCCACCAGCAGAGTCGGGCAGGGGTCTGAGCAGTTCTTC. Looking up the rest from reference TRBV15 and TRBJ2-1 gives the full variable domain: DAMVIQNPRYQVTQFGKPVTLSCSQTLNHNVMYWYQQKSSQAPKLLFHYYDKDFNNEADTPDNFQSRRPNTSFCFLDIRSPGLGDTAMYLCATSRVGQGSEQFFGPGTRLTVL.

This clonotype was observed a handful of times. As DNA, the CDR3 is TGCGCCAGCAGCCTCGACAGGGGGCCTCAGCCCCAGCATTTT. This translates into CASSLDRGPQPQHF. The chain is built from TRBV4-1 and TRBJ1-5; 10 bases map to TRBD1. After removal of 4 bases from V and 6 bases from J, the junction contained 3 bases not matched to a gene. In germline, CDR1 is MGHRA, CDR2 YSYEKL. The length of the CDR3 is 14 residues.

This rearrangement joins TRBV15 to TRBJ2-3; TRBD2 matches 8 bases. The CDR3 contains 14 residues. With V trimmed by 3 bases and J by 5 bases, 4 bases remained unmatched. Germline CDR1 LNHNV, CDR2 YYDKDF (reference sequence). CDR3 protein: CATSRNSGKDTQYF. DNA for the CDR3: TGTGCCACCAGCAGGAATAGCGGGAAAGATACGCAGTATTTT. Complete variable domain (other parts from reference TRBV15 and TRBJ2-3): DAMVIQNPRYQVTQFGKPVTLSCSQTLNHNVMYWYQQKSSQAPKLLFHYYDKDFNNEADTPDNFQSRRPNTSFCFLDIRSPGLGDTAMYLCATSRNSGKDTQYFGPGTRLTVL.

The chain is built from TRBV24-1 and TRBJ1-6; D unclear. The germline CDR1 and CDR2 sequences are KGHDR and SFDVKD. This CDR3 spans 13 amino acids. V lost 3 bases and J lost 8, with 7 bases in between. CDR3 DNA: TGTGCCACCAGTGATACCCCAGATTCACCCCTCCACTTT. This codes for CATSDTPDSPLHF.

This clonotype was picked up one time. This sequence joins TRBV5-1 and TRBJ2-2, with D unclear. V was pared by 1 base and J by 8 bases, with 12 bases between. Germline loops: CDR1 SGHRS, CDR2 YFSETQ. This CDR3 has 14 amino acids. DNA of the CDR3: TGCGCCAGCAGCTTGACTGCCTCCCCGGGGGAGCTGTTTTTT. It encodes CASSLTASPGELFF.

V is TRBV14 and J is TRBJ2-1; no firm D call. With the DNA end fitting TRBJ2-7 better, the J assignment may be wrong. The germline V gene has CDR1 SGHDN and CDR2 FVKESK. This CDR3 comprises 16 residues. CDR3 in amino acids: CASSAWAGQSSYEQYF. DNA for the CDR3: TGTGCCAGCAGCGCCTGGGCTGGTCAAAGCTCCTACGAGCAGTACTTC.

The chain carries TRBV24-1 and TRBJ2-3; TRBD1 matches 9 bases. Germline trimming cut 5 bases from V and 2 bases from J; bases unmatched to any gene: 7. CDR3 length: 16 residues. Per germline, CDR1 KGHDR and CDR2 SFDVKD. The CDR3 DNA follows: TGTGCCACCAGTGGGACCGGGACAGGGTCCACAGATACGCAGTATTTT. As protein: CATSGTGTGSTDTQYF.

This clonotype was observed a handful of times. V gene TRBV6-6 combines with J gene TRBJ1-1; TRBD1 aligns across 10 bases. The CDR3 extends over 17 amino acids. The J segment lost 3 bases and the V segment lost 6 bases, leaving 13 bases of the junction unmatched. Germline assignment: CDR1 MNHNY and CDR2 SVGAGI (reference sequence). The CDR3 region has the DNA TGTGCCAGCAGAACCGGGAGACAGGGGGCCGTCCACACTGAAGCTTTCTTT. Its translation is CASRTGRQGAVHTEAFF.

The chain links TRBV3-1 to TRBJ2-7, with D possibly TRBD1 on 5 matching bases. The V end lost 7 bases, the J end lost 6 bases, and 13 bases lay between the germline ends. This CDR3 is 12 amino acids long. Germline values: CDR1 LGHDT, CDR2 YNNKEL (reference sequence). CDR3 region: CASIGLGAEQYF. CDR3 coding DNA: TGTGCCAGCATTGGGCTAGGGGCCGAGCAGTACTTC.

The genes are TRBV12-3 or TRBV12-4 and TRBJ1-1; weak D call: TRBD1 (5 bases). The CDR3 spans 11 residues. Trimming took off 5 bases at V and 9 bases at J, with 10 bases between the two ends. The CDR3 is CASSMGPKAFF. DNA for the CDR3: TGTGCCAGCAGTATGGGGCCCAAAGCTTTCTTT.